This T cell receptor beta chain is drawn from a study of blood T cell repertoires in COVID-19. Study at large: Sources were T cells, B-cell-depleted T cells, or PBMCs; the material itself was cDNA or gDNA.

TCRdb's copy holds only in-frame clones and misses some; the assay was immunoSEQ multiplex PCR. The sample comprises about 150,000 clones, roughly 80% of which are singletons, and under 2% rests with the top ten. V was cut by 6 bases and J by 6 bases, with 9 bases left in between. This CDR3 region has 11 residues. Germline V CDR1 and CDR2: MNHEY, SVGAGI. The receptor was isolated from a man older than 75 with acute or convalescent COVID-19. The chain employs TRBV6-5 and TRBJ2-7, with D unclear. The sequenced sample consisted of peripheral blood. This chain's CDR3 is CASRRPGEQYF. Here the CDR3 DNA reads TGTGCCAGCAGACGCCCCGGCGAGCAGTACTTC.